This TCR beta chain was captured in a study of breast tumors, draining lymph nodes, adjacent tissues. General study results and limits: Tumors had less TCR diversity than lymph nodes, more than nontumor tissue. Compared with basal-like, luminal-like tumors shared significantly more repertoire with nontumor tissue.

The CDR3 has 11 amino acids. Germline V gene data show CDR1 as DFQATT and CDR2 as SNEGSKA (reference sequence). V was trimmed by 3 bases and J by 11 bases, leaving 13 bases between them. One entry per CDR3 protein results from TCRdb running MiXCR on the multiplex PCR reads. The profile shows 20,000 to 25,000 distinct CDR3 sequences, around 50% of them singletons. Concerning this clonotype: Its specificity is not known.

The sequence was collected from a female donor with breast cancer. Some clones in this sample may be carry-over from other donors' samples. The chain links TRBV20-1 to TRBJ2-5, with D maybe TRBD2 (5 bases). The sequenced material came from breast tumor tissue. The CDR3 sequence: CSASGGLGQYF. As DNA, the CDR3 is TGCAGTGCTAGTGGAGGACTGGGGCAGTACTTC.